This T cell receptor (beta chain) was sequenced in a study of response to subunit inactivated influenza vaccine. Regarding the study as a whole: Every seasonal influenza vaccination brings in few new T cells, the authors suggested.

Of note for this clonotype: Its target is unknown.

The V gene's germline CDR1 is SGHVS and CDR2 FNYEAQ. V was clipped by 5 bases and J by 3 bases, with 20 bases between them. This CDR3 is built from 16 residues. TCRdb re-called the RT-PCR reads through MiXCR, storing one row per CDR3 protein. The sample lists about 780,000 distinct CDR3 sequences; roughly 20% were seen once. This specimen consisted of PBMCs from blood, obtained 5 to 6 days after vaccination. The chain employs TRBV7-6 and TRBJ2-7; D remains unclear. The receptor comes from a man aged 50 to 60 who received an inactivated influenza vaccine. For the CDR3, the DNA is TGTGCCAGCAGCCCAGATGTGGCAGTACAGCTCTACGAGCAGTACTTC. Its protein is CASSPDVAVQLYEQYF. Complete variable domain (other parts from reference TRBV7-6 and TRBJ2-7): GAGVSQSPRYKVTKRGQDVALRCDPISGHVSLYWYRQALGQGPEFLTYFNYEAQQDKSGLPNDRFSAERPEGSISTLTIQRTEQRDSAMYRCASSPDVAVQLYEQYFGPGTRLTVT.